Shown below are 5 T cell receptor beta chains from a single sample sequenced in a study of beta chain features in type 1 diabetes. Expressed TCRB transcripts were sequenced because the entire RNA isolate underwent reverse transcription. Clones were sequenced by immunoSEQ multiplex PCR, and TCRdb holds only the in-frame ones, with some missing. The table records 900,000 or so clones, roughly 15% of them present only once. Sequencing was performed on naive CD4+ T cells from blood. These receptors were collected from a woman aged 18-29 years in good health.

The chain uses TRBV11-3 and TRBJ2-2; possibly TRBD2 for D (5 bases). The CDR3 runs 13 residues. Germline V CDR1 and CDR2: SGHNT, YENEEA. V dropped 5 bases and J dropped 1 base, with 5 bases sitting between them. The CDR3, as DNA: TGTGCCAGCAGCCGGGGGAACACCGGGGAGCTGTTTTTT. Translating gives CASSRGNTGELFF.

The V gene is TRBV7-8, the J gene TRBJ2-1; weak D call: TRBD2 (6 bases). The germline V gene encodes CDR1 SGHVS and CDR2 FQNEAQ. V dropped 0 bases and J dropped 0 bases, with 12 bases sitting between them. The CDR3 spans 17 residues. DNA of the CDR3: TGTGCCAGCAGCTTAGCGCCGACTAGTTTCTCCTACAATGAGCAGTTCTTC. Its protein is CASSLAPTSFSYNEQFF.

This clone showed up just a few times. The chain couples TRBV29-1 to TRBJ2-1; 8 nucleotides align to TRBD2. Germline-derived CDR1 and CDR2 are SQVTM and ANQGSEA. The CDR3 extends over 17 amino acids. Losses at the gene ends were 3 bases for V and 0 bases for J; bases not matched to a gene: 10. The CDR3 sequence is CSVDTSGLYHSYNEQFF. The CDR3, as DNA: TGCAGCGTTGATACTAGCGGTCTTTATCACTCCTACAATGAGCAGTTCTTC.

The V gene is TRBV15, the J gene TRBJ2-7; 9 bases are shared with TRBD1. The trim removed 7 bases at V and 2 bases at J, leaving 9 bases unmatched. The CDR3 loop spans 15 amino acids. Germline-derived CDR1 and CDR2 are LNHNV and YYDKDF (reference sequence). The CDR3: CATKRERTGAYEQYF. CDR3 coding DNA: TGTGCCACCAAAAGAGAGAGGACAGGGGCCTACGAGCAGTACTTC.

This chain uses TRBV7-2 with TRBJ2-3; 9 nucleotides align to TRBD2. The trim removed 1 base at V and 6 bases at J, leaving 8 bases unmatched. CDR3 length equals 16 residues. Germline V CDR1 and CDR2: SGHTA, FQGNSA. The CDR3 nucleotides are TGTGCCAGCAGCTTAGTTCAAGCGGGAGGTTGGGATACGCAGTATTTT. Translating it yields CASSLVQAGGWDTQYF.